This T cell receptor (beta chain) was obtained from a study of Graves' ophthalmopathy and Graves' hyperthyroidism. Study results and caveats: In separating ophthalmopathy from stable hyperthyroidism, a 13-signature model achieved 85% to 90% sensitivity and 75% to 84% specificity.

Amplifying from RNA transcripts, the study obtained TCR beta CDR3 regions. Investigators did first-round RT-PCR with HTBI primers, then second-round multiplex PCR. Each CDR3 protein is one row after TCRdb ran MiXCR on the multiplex PCR reads. The sample carries about 700,000 distinct CDR3 sequences, around 40% recorded once. The germline V gene encodes CDR1 SNHLY and CDR2 FYNNEI. This CDR3 comprises 13 residues. The V end lost 1 base, the J end lost 2 bases, and 5 bases lay between the germline ends. Many counts were recorded for this clonotype. Antigen specificity is unknown. This TCR was sampled from an adult man with Graves' ophthalmopathy. The chain joins TRBV2 to TRBJ1-2; D not resolved. Sequencing used peripheral blood. The CDR3 sequence: CASSEVRNYGYTF. Written as DNA, the CDR3 is TGTGCCAGCAGTGAAGTACGGAACTATGGCTACACCTTC.